The 25 T cell receptor beta chains below all came from one sample that was sequenced in a study of technical replicates of blood from a few donors (dated by TCRdb to 2016 to 2017). The library was generated by the immunoSEQ multiplex PCR assay. Sourced from immuneACCESS, this table was stored by TCRdb with only in-frame sequences that have V and J called. A share of the clones is absent; for the studies checked, an unresolved V gene accounts for under half, and the remainder has no known explanation. This sample gives about 75,000 clones in total; 92% of them show up just once. The ten largest clones represent 0.42% of the sample. The sample consisted of T cells isolated from PBMCs. All receptors derive from a human donor in good health.

The chain couples TRBV4-2 to TRBJ2-3, with TRBD2 matching 14 bases. Germline V gene lookup returns CDR1 LGHNA and CDR2 YNFKEQ. The CDR3 is 22 residues long. The V and J ends lost 0 bases and 0 bases, in that order; junction bases with no gene match: 14. The CDR3, as DNA: TGTGCCAGCAGCCAAGATAGGGGACTAGCGGGAGTAAGGGCCACTAGCACAGATACGCAGTATTTT. It specifies CASSQDRGLAGVRATSTDTQYF.

This clone has just one count. V and J are TRBV4-2 and TRBJ1-4; D is unclear. Germline CDR1 LGHNA, CDR2 YNFKEQ. The CDR3 length is 18 residues. The V and J ends lost 0 bases and 3 bases respectively, with 17 bases between them. The CDR3, as DNA: TGTGCCAGCAGCCAAGATCAGAGGGCCGTTATATCTAATGAAAAACTGTTTTTT. Its translation: CASSQDQRAVISNEKLFF.

This clone was recorded a few times. This chain links TRBV28 with TRBJ1-5; D call uncertain. CDR1 and CDR2 (germline): MDHEN, SYDVKM. Trimming stripped 6 bases from V and 2 bases from J, with 14 bases between. This CDR3 has 15 amino acids. The CDR3 loop reads CASREAQLGNQPQHF. CDR3 DNA sequence: TGTGCCAGCAGAGAGGCCCAGTTAGGCAATCAGCCCCAGCATTTT.

The V and J genes are TRBV29-1 and TRBJ2-2; 7 nucleotides line up with TRBD1. CDR3 length equals 14 residues. CDR1 is SQVTM, CDR2 ANQGSEA, per germline. The V segment lost 6 bases and the J segment 3 bases; nucleotides outside the gene matches: 7. This CDR3 is CSVAGGRDTGELFF. CDR3 bases: TGCAGCGTCGCAGGGGGTAGGGACACCGGGGAGCTGTTTTTT.

The gene calls are TRBV27 and TRBJ2-1, with 9 nucleotides matching TRBD2. The V gene end was trimmed by 3 bases and the J gene end by 2 bases; junction bases not matched to a gene: 8. The CDR3 covers 17 residues. From germline, CDR1 is MNHEY and CDR2 SMNVEV (reference sequence). DNA of the CDR3: TGTGCCAGCAGTTTTACGGGTAGCGGGAGAACCTACAATGAGCAGTTCTTC. Amino acid sequence: CASSFTGSGRTYNEQFF.

There are a few counts of this clone. The V and J genes are TRBV7-9 and TRBJ1-1; D not certain. Trimming left V 1 base short and J 0 bases short, with 3 bases between. This CDR3 has 13 amino acids. The germline CDR1 and CDR2 sequences are SEHNR and FQNEAQ (reference sequence). Written as DNA, the CDR3 is TGTGCCAGCAGCTTAGTTATGAACACTGAAGCTTTCTTT. It is translated as CASSLVMNTEAFF.

The genes are TRBV9 and TRBJ2-7; TRBD1 aligns across 8 bases. The germline V gene has CDR1 SGDLS and CDR2 YYNGEE. After removal of 1 base from V and 2 bases from J, the junction contained 5 bases not matched to a gene. CDR3 length: 15 residues. DNA of the CDR3: TGTGCCAGCAGCGTATCGCAGGGGGCTACCTACGAGCAGTACTTC. Translating gives CASSVSQGATYEQYF. Full variable domain (remainder filled in from reference TRBV9 and TRBJ2-7): DSGVTQTPKHLITATGQRVTLRCSPRSGDLSVYWYQQSLDQGLQFLIQYYNGEERAKGNILERFSAQQFPDLHSELNLSSLELGDSALYFCASSVSQGATYEQYFGPGTRLTVT.

This CDR3 is CASTKGSGYGYTF. As DNA, the CDR3 is TGTGCCAGCACTAAAGGCTCGGGCTATGGCTACACCTTC. V usage is TRBV28 and J usage is TRBJ1-2; D gene ambiguous. Trimming took off 7 bases at V and 4 bases at J, with 13 bases between the two ends. The germline gives CDR1 MDHEN, CDR2 SYDVKM. This CDR3 spans 13 amino acids.

This clone has only one observation. The chain has TRBV7-2 and TRBJ2-7, with D unresolved. This CDR3 is 15 amino acids long. V was pared by 3 bases and J by 2 bases, with 14 bases between. Germline V gene data show CDR1 as SGHTA and CDR2 as FQGNSA. CDR3 protein: CASSFLDGVPYEQYF. CDR3 DNA: TGTGCCAGCAGCTTCCTAGACGGAGTACCCTACGAGCAGTACTTC.

The chain joins TRBV5-4 to TRBJ2-3, with 8 bases matching TRBD1. The CDR3 has 17 residues. V shed 4 bases, J shed 2 bases, and the junction held 12 bases outside the gene matches. Germline CDR1 and CDR2: SGHNT and YYREEE (reference sequence). CDR3: CASSKDLGQGITDTQYF. DNA of the CDR3: TGTGCCAGCAGCAAGGATCTCGGACAGGGTATCACAGATACGCAGTATTTT.

V gene TRBV4-2 combines with J gene TRBJ2-3; 10 bases match TRBD2. Germline V gene data show CDR1 as LGHNA and CDR2 as YNFKEQ. V gave up 1 base and J gave up 3 bases; unmatched junction bases: 10. This CDR3 has 18 amino acids. Written as DNA, the CDR3 is TGTGCCAGCAGCCAAGTCGAAGCGGGAGGGCCGGGGACAGATACGCAGTATTTT. Its translation: CASSQVEAGGPGTDTQYF.

This clone was observed a single time. The rearrangement uses TRBV2 and TRBJ2-3; 8 bases fit TRBD1. The CDR3 consists of 16 residues. Germline V gene sequence: CDR1 SNHLY, CDR2 FYNNEI. J gave up 2 bases and V 3 bases, and 7 bases lay outside the gene matches. The CDR3 bases are TGTGCCAGCAGTGAGACAGGGGCCTTAGCCACAGATACGCAGTATTTT. Translation: CASSETGALATDTQYF.

The chain couples TRBV6-1 to TRBJ2-1; 11 nucleotides match TRBD2. J was trimmed by 2 bases and V by 2 bases; bases with no gene match: 2. Germline CDR1 is MNHNS and CDR2 is SASEGT. There are 16 residues in the CDR3. CDR3 region: CASSELAGGTYNEQFF. DNA for the CDR3: TGTGCCAGCAGTGAACTAGCGGGAGGTACCTACAATGAGCAGTTCTTC.

In DNA form, the CDR3 reads TGTGCCAGCAGCTTAGCCGGGAGTGGCGGTGAGCAGTTCTTC. This encodes CASSLAGSGGEQFF. The chain recombines TRBV7-8 with TRBJ2-1, with a weak D call TRBD2 (6 bases). The length of the CDR3 is 14 residues. V lost 0 bases and J lost 9, with 12 bases in between. Germline CDR1 is SGHVS and CDR2 is FQNEAQ.

V is TRBV4-2 and J is TRBJ2-7; no firm D call. The germline CDR1 and CDR2 sequences are LGHNA and YNFKEQ. The CDR3 sequence is 15 residues long. V was shortened by 1 base and J by 1 base, with 11 bases between the two germline ends. CDR3 amino acids: CASSQARGTSYEQYF. CDR3 sequence (DNA): TGTGCCAGCAGCCAAGCACGCGGAACTTCCTACGAGCAGTACTTC.

This clone was seen only once. This CDR3 reads CASMVRDSHQPQHF. In nucleotides, the CDR3 is TGTGCCAGTATGGTCAGGGATTCACATCAGCCCCAGCATTTT. This sequence joins TRBV19 and TRBJ1-5, with a weak D call TRBD1 (5 bases). The germline gives CDR1 LNHDA, CDR2 SQIVND (reference sequence). Trimming stripped 7 bases from V and 5 bases from J, with 15 bases between. The CDR3 has 14 residues.

This clone came up a few times. J is TRBJ1-1 and V is TRBV5-6; 10 bases are a match to TRBD1. V dropped 3 bases and J dropped 3; count of bases not matched to a gene: 11. The germline CDR1 and CDR2 sequences are SGHDT and YYEEEE. This CDR3 has 17 amino acids. In DNA, the CDR3 is TGTGCCAGCAGCTCGTTCGGGACAGGGGTTTTGGACACTGAAGCTTTCTTT. Translation: CASSSFGTGVLDTEAFF.

Comments on this clone: The junction departs from the called germline gene at one end, perhaps through a read error. This chain joins TRBV6-1 and TRBJ2-2; D gene uncertain. Germline CDR1 is MNHNS and CDR2 is SASEGT. The CDR3 spans 13 residues. CDR3 residues: CASSEGVTGELFF. CDR3 coding DNA: TGTGCCAGCAGCGAAGGAGTTACCGGGGAGCTGTTTTTT.

The chain joins TRBV10-3 to TRBJ1-5, with D perhaps matching TRBD1 (6 bases). V lost 0 bases and J 6 bases, leaving 12 bases between the germline ends. This CDR3 has 15 amino acids. Germline V gene lookup returns CDR1 ENHRY and CDR2 SYGVKD. The CDR3 region is CAISESNRESQPQHF. DNA for the CDR3: TGTGCCATCAGTGAGTCGAACAGGGAGAGTCAGCCCCAGCATTTT.

J is TRBJ1-3 and V is TRBV6-1; tentative D call: TRBD1 (6 bases). Trimming removed 6 bases at V and 2 bases at J, with 8 bases between. Germline V gives CDR1 MNHNS, CDR2 SASEGT. The CDR3 extends over 13 amino acids. The CDR3 sequence is CASRQGAGNTIYF. The CDR3 DNA follows: TGTGCCAGCAGACAGGGTGCTGGAAACACCATATATTTT.

The CDR3 coding sequence is TGTGCCTGGGTTAGGGACAGGGGACCTGGAAACACCATATATTTT. It codes for CAWVRDRGPGNTIYF. The chain joins TRBV30 to TRBJ1-3; 10 bases are a match to TRBD1. The CDR3 is 15 residues long. CDR1 is GTSNPN, CDR2 SVGIG, per germline (reference sequence). V shed 5 bases, J shed 2 bases, and the junction held 6 bases outside the gene matches.

The chain carries TRBV19 and TRBJ2-7; 8 nucleotides agree with TRBD1. With 6 bases clipped from V and 3 bases from J, the junction kept 10 bases outside the gene matches. Per the germline V gene, CDR1 is LNHDA and CDR2 is SQIVND (reference sequence). The CDR3 totals 15 residues. The CDR3 region is CASSLVGTGVYEQYF. CDR3 coding DNA: TGTGCCAGTAGCCTAGTGGGGACAGGAGTCTACGAGCAGTACTTC.

The chain has TRBV7-9 and TRBJ1-2; 8 nucleotides line up with TRBD1. CDR1 and CDR2 (germline): SEHNR, FQNEAQ (reference sequence). V trimming: 5 bases; J trimming: 6 bases; junction bases outside the gene matches: 5. This CDR3 comprises 13 residues. Written as DNA, the CDR3 is TGTGCCAGCAGCCGGACAGGGCTTGATGGCTACACCTTC. Amino acid sequence: CASSRTGLDGYTF.

A single count supports this clone. V gene TRBV4-1 combines with J gene TRBJ1-2, with D possibly being TRBD1 (6 bases). The CDR3 has 15 amino acids. Germline loops: CDR1 MGHRA, CDR2 YSYEKL. V lost 1 base to trimming and J lost 3 bases, with 12 bases between them. The CDR3 here is CASSQAQGRHYGYTF. The CDR3 DNA is TGCGCCAGCAGCCAAGCCCAGGGGAGACACTATGGCTACACCTTC.

This clone was recorded only once. The rearrangement links TRBV6-5 to TRBJ2-3; no reliable D call. V was shortened by 4 bases and J by 2 bases, with 16 bases between the two germline ends. Germline lookup yields CDR1 MNHEY and CDR2 SVGAGI. CDR3 size: 16 residues. CDR3 coding DNA: TGTGCCAGCAGTTCCCAGGCAGACCACATCACAGATACGCAGTATTTT. Translation: CASSSQADHITDTQYF.